The entry that follows covers one TCR beta chain sequence. Its antigen is not identified. PCR involved 60 Vbeta and 13 Jbeta primers. The protocol was immunoSEQ multiplex PCR, while the TCRdb copy is restricted to in-frame clones and leaves out a portion. The sample lists fewer than 250,000 clones, about 87% occurring once. This sample was included in a study of cytomegalovirus exposure and HLA in healthy donors. Study-wide points: The Asian-associated ancestry cluster reportedly had fewer N-insertions than the approximately 610-donor mean in a later analysis. Per a prior analysis, the majority of TCR beta V segments were productive roughly 87% or roughly 30% of the time.

The CDR3 extends over 14 amino acids. The germline gives CDR1 MNHNY, CDR2 SVGAGI (reference sequence). V gave up 6 bases and J gave up 5 bases; unmatched junction bases: 9. The receptor comes from a man aged 25-40 years in good health and CMV-seronegative. The V and J genes are TRBV6-6 and TRBJ2-5, with TRBD1 matching 7 bases. The sample was PBMCs. The CDR3 bases are TGTGCCAGCAGGAATACAGGGGCCGTGGAGACCCAGTACTTC. Protein product: CASRNTGAVETQYF.